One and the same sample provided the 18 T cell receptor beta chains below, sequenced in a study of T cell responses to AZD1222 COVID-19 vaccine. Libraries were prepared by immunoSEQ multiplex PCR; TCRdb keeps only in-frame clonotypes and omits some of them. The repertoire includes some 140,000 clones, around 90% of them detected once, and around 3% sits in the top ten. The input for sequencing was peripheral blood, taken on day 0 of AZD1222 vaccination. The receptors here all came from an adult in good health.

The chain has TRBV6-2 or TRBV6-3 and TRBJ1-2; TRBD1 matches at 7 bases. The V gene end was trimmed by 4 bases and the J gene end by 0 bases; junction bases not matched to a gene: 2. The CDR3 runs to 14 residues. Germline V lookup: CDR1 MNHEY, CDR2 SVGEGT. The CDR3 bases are TGTGCCAGCAGTTCCGGGACAGCTAACTATGGCTACACCTTC. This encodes CASSSGTANYGYTF.

CDR3 in DNA: TGCGCCAGCAGCATCCAAGGACAGGGGGATGGCTACACCTTC. As protein: CASSIQGQGDGYTF. The chain uses TRBV5-1 and TRBJ1-2; 10 positions match TRBD1. The CDR3 contains 14 residues. V was clipped by 4 bases and J by 6 bases; unmatched bases: 6. The germline gives CDR1 SGHRS, CDR2 YFSETQ.

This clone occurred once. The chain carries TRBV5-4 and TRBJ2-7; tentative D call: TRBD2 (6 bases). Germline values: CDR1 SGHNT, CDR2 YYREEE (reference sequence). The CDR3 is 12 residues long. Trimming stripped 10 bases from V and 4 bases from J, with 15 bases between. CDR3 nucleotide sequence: TGTGCCGTATCCTGGGGAGGATACGAGCAGTACTTC. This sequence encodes CAVSWGGYEQYF.

CDR3 DNA: TGCGCCAGCAGCTTGGTGTTCCGGGAGCAGTACTTC. Its translation: CASSLVFREQYF. The rearrangement links TRBV5-1 to TRBJ2-7; unclear D gene. Deletions cut 0 bases from V and 7 bases from J, with 8 bases between. Germline V gene lookup returns CDR1 SGHRS and CDR2 YFSETQ. The CDR3 totals 12 residues.

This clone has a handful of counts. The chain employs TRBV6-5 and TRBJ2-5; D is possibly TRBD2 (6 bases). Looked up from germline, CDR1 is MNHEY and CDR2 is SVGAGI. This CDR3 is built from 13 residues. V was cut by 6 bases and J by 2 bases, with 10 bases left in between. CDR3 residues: CASRRGRQETQYF. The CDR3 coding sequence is TGTGCCAGCAGGCGGGGAAGGCAAGAGACCCAGTACTTC.

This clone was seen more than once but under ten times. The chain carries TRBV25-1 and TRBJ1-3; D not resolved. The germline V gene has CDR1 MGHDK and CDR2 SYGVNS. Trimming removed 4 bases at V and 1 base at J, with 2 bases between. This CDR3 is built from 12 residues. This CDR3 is CASSGSGNTIYF. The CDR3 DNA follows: TGTGCCAGCAGTGGGTCTGGAAACACCATATATTTT.

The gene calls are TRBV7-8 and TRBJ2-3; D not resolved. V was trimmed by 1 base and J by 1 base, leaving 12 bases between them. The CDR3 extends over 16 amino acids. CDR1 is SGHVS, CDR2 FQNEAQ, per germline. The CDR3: CASSLGLGRGTDTQYF. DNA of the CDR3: TGTGCCAGCAGCTTAGGGCTGGGAAGGGGCACAGATACGCAGTATTTT.

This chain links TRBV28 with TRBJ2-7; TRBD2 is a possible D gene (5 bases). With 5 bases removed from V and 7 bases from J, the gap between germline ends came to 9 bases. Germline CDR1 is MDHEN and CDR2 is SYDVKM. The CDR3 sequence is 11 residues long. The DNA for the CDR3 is TGTGCCAGCAGTCAAAGGGAGGAGCAGTACTTC. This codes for CASSQREEQYF.

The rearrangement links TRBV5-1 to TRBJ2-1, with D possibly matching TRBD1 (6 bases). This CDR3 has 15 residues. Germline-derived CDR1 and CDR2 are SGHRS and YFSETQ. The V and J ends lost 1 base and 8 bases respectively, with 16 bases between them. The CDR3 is CASSLTGSQVDEQFF. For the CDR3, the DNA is TGCGCCAGCAGCTTGACAGGGTCTCAAGTGGATGAGCAGTTCTTC.

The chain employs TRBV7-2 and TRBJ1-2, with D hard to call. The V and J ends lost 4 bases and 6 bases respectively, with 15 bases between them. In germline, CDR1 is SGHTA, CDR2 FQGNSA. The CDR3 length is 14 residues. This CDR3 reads CASSSSIEIHGYTF. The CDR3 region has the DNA TGTGCCAGCAGCTCGTCAATAGAGATTCATGGCTACACCTTC.

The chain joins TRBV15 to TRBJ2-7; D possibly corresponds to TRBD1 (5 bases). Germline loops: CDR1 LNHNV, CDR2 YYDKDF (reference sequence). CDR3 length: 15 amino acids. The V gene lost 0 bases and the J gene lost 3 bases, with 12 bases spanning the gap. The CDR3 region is CATSRERGNGYEQYF. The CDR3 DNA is TGTGCCACCAGCAGAGAAAGGGGAAATGGCTACGAGCAGTACTTC.

The DNA of the CDR3 is TGCAGTGCTAGTTCATGGGGGGTTGGTGAAAAACTGTTTTTT. Its translation is CSASSWGVGEKLFF. The chain has TRBV20-1 and TRBJ1-4; tentative D call: TRBD1 (5 bases). The V gene's germline CDR1 is DFQATT and CDR2 SNEGSKA (reference sequence). The CDR3 has 14 amino acids. V lost 3 bases and J lost 7, with 15 bases in between.

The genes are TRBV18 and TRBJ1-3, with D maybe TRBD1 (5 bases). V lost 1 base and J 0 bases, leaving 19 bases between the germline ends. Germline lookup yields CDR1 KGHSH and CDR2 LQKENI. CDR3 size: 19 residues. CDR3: CASSPQLSRQRFSGNTIYF. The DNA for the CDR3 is TGTGCCAGCTCACCACAGCTCTCGCGACAGCGATTCTCTGGAAACACCATATATTTT.

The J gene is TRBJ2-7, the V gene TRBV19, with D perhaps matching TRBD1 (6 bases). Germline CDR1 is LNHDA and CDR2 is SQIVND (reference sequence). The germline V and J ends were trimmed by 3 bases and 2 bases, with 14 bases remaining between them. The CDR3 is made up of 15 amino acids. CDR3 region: CASSMQDSDTYEQYF. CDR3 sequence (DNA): TGTGCCAGTAGTATGCAGGACAGTGACACCTACGAGCAGTACTTC. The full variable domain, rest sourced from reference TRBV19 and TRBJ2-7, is DGGITQSPKYLFRKEGQNVTLSCEQNLNHDAMYWYRQDPGQGLRLIYYSQIVNDFQKGDIAEGYSVSREKKESFPLTVTSAQKNPTAFYLCASSMQDSDTYEQYFGPGTRLTVT.

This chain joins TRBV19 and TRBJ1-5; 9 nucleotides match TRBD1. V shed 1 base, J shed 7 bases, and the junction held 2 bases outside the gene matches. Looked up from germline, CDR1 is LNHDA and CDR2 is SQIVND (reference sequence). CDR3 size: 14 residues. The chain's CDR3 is CASSIGDRGQPQHF. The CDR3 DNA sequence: TGTGCCAGTAGTATAGGAGACAGGGGGCAGCCCCAGCATTTT.

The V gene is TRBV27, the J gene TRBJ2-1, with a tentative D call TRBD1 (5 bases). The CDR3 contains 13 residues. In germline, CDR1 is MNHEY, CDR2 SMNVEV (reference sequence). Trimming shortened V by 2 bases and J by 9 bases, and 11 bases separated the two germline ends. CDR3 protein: CASSLDRFSEQFF. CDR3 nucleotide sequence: TGTGCCAGCAGTTTAGACAGATTTAGTGAGCAGTTCTTC.

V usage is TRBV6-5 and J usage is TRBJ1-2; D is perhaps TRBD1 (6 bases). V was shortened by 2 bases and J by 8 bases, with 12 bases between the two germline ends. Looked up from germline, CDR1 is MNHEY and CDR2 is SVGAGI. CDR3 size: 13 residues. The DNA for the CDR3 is TGTGCCAGCAGTTACAGGGCAGGGGTCGGCTACACCTTC. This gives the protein CASSYRAGVGYTF.

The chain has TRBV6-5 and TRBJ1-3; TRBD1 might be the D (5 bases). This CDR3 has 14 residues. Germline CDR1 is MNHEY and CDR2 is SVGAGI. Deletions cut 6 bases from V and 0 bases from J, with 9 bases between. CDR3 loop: CASSRDFSGNTIYF. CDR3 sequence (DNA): TGTGCCAGCAGCCGGGACTTCTCTGGAAACACCATATATTTT.